The clone carrying this T cell receptor beta chain was picked up a small number of times. The CDR3 is made up of 14 amino acids. CDR1 and CDR2 (germline): SGDLS, YYNGEE. V lost 3 bases to trimming and J lost 6 bases, with 15 bases between them. This sample was taken from a study of cytomegalovirus exposure and HLA in healthy donors. The PCR employed 60 Vbeta primers together with 13 Jbeta primers. Sequencing used immunoSEQ multiplex PCR; TCRdb keeps in-frame clones, though not all of them. This sample has approximately 100,000 clones, with 60% to 85% found just once. This receptor was identified in a woman aged 40 to 50 in good health and CMV-seronegative. The material sequenced was PBMCs. The chain carries TRBV9 and TRBJ2-5; possibly TRBD1 for D (6 bases). The CDR3 protein is CASSGSPDSKTQYF. DNA for the CDR3: TGTGCCAGCAGCGGGTCCCCGGACAGTAAGACCCAGTACTTC. Combining the CDR3 with reference TRBV9 and TRBJ2-5 gives the whole variable domain DSGVTQTPKHLITATGQRVTLRCSPRSGDLSVYWYQQSLDQGLQFLIQYYNGEERAKGNILERFSAQQFPDLHSELNLSSLELGDSALYFCASSGSPDSKTQYFGPGTRLLVL.